Below, 10 T cell receptor beta chains from the same sample are listed, as sequenced in a study of shared clonotypes between healthy human individuals. Measured with immunoSEQ multiplex PCR; TCRdb has only the in-frame clones, and not every one. This sample has roughly 650,000 clones; 97% occur once, and the top ten carry about 0.06%. Sequencing was carried out using naive CD4+ T cells sorted from blood. Described subset: CD45RA+ positively selected. The source is a woman aged 30 to 39 in good health.

The chain joins TRBV19 to TRBJ2-5, with TRBD1 matching over 10 bases. The J call is uncertain, as TRBJ2-7 better fits the DNA end. Germline CDR1 reads LNHDA; CDR2 reads SQIVND (reference sequence). This CDR3 comprises 14 residues. CDR3 region: CASSIRTGGYEQYF. As DNA, the CDR3 is TGTGCCAGTAGTATCAGGACAGGGGGCTACGAGCAGTACTTC.

The chain is built from TRBV5-4 and TRBJ1-3; D is perhaps TRBD1 (6 bases). This CDR3 is built from 15 residues. CDR1 is SGHNT, CDR2 YYREEE, per germline (reference sequence). Trimming removed 0 bases at V and 2 bases at J, with 9 bases between. The CDR3 sequence: CASSLEWGPGNTIYF. CDR3 sequence (DNA): TGTGCCAGCAGCTTGGAGTGGGGGCCTGGAAACACCATATATTTT.

The J gene is TRBJ1-5, the V gene TRBV28, with D possibly matching TRBD1 (5 bases). V lost 9 bases and J lost 0, with 15 bases in between. The CDR3 is 15 amino acids. Germline assignment: CDR1 MDHEN and CDR2 SYDVKM. The CDR3 nucleotides read TGTGCCAGTCAAAGCATTGGGGGTAGCAATCAGCCCCAGCATTTT. Encoded protein: CASQSIGGSNQPQHF.

The chain couples TRBV5-1 to TRBJ2-3; TRBD2 is a possible D gene (5 bases). Looked up from germline, CDR1 is SGHRS and CDR2 is YFSETQ. CDR3 length: 17 amino acids. Trimming shortened V by 4 bases and J by 1 base, and 19 bases separated the two germline ends. The CDR3 DNA reads as TGCGCCAGCAGCCCCGTTCAGAAGCTGAGGGGCACAGATACGCAGTATTTT. Encoded protein: CASSPVQKLRGTDTQYF.

The count of this clone is one. This chain joins TRBV5-1 and TRBJ2-7, with D unclear. There are 13 residues in the CDR3. Trimming removed 4 bases at V and 0 bases at J, with 8 bases between. The germline V gene has CDR1 SGHRS and CDR2 YFSETQ. The CDR3 region has the DNA TGCGCCAGCAGCCAAAGAAGCTCCTACGAGCAGTACTTC. Translation gives CASSQRSSYEQYF.

The rearrangement joins TRBV4-1 to TRBJ2-1; 8 bases agree with TRBD2. J gave up 8 bases and V 3 bases, and 9 bases lay outside the gene matches. Germline lookup yields CDR1 MGHRA and CDR2 YSYEKL. This CDR3 is built from 15 residues. The CDR3 nucleotides read TGCGCCAGCAGCCAGGGGGGACTAGACCCATATGAGCAGTTCTTC. It codes for CASSQGGLDPYEQFF.

The chain links TRBV7-9 to TRBJ1-6; D remains unclear. CDR1 is SEHNR, CDR2 FQNEAQ, per germline (reference sequence). The V gene lost 0 bases and the J gene lost 4 bases, with 13 bases spanning the gap. The CDR3 spans 17 residues. CDR3: CASSLAGRVSYNSPLHF. The CDR3 coding sequence is TGTGCCAGCAGCTTAGCCGGACGGGTATCGTATAATTCACCCCTCCACTTT.

This sequence joins TRBV28 and TRBJ1-5, with D perhaps matching TRBD1 (5 bases). This CDR3 spans 16 amino acids. The germline V gene encodes CDR1 MDHEN and CDR2 SYDVKM. V lost 5 bases to trimming and J lost 7 bases, with 21 bases between them. The CDR3 reads CASSPPRLRGRQPQHF. CDR3 nucleotides: TGTGCCAGCAGTCCTCCTAGACTTAGGGGAAGACAGCCCCAGCATTTT.

The chain employs TRBV11-3 and TRBJ2-1; either TRBD1 or TRBD2 may supply D (5 bases each). CDR3 length: 15 residues. The V gene's germline CDR1 is SGHNT and CDR2 YENEEA. Trimming took 0 bases from V and 7 from J, leaving 13 bases between them. The CDR3 loop reads CASSLDPGRENEQFF. The CDR3 DNA follows: TGTGCCAGCAGCTTAGATCCCGGCAGGGAGAATGAGCAGTTCTTC.

This clone was found once. The J gene is TRBJ2-2, the V gene TRBV28, with D possibly being TRBD2 (6 bases). Per germline, CDR1 MDHEN and CDR2 SYDVKM. The CDR3 consists of 15 residues. V was clipped by 3 bases and J by 0 bases, with 8 bases between them. The CDR3 sequence is CASSLRGANTGELFF. The CDR3 DNA follows: TGTGCCAGCAGTTTGCGGGGTGCGAACACCGGGGAGCTGTTTTTT. The full variable domain, completed using reference TRBV28 and TRBJ2-2, is DVKVTQSSRYLVKRTGEKVFLECVQDMDHENMFWYRQDPGLGLRLIYFSYDVKMKEKGDIPEGYSVSREKKERFSLILESASTNQTSMYLCASSLRGANTGELFFGEGSRLTVL.